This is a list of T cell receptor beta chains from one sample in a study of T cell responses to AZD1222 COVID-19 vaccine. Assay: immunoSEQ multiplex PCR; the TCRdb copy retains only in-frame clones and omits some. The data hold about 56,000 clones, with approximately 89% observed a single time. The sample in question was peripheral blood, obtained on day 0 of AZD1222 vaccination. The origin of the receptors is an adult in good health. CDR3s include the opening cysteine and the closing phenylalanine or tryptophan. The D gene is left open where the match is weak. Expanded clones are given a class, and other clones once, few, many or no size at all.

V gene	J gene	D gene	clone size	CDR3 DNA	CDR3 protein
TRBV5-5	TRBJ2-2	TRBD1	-	TGTGCCAGCAGCCCCGGGACAGCGAACACCGGGGAGCTGTTTTTT	CASSPGTANTGELFF
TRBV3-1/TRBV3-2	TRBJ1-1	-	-	TGTGCCAGCAGCCAAGACCTAAACACTGAAGCTTTCTTT	CASSQDLNTEAFF
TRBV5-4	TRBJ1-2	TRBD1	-	TGTGCCAGCAGCCGGGACAGGGTTACTCAGAACTATGGCTACACCTTC	CASSRDRVTQNYGYTF
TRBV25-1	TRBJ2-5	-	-	TGTGCCAGCAGTGAATACGGCTTGTCACAAGAGACCCAGTACTTC	CASSEYGLSQETQYF
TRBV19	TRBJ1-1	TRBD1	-	TGTGCCAGTAGTCCCTCACAGGGGGGTGCCACTGAAGCTTTCTTT	CASSPSQGGATEAFF
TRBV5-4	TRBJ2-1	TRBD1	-	TGTGCCAGCAGCCCCGGACAGGGGATTTACAATGAGCAGTTCTTC	CASSPGQGIYNEQFF
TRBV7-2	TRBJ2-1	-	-	TGTGCCAGCAGCGTCACTCAGGGGCCTTCTTTCTTC	CASSVTQGPSFF
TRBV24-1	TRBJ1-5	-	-	TGTGCCACCAGTGAGTGGACCAGCAATCAGCCCCAGCATTTT	CATSEWTSNQPQHF
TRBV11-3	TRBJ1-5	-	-	TGTGCCAGCAGCTTAGACAGCAATCAGCCCCAGCATTTT	CASSLDSNQPQHF
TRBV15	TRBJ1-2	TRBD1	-	TGTGCCACCAGCCCAGGGGGAGAGTATGGCTACACCTTC	CATSPGGEYGYTF
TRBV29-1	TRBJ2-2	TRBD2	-	TGCAGCGGTCAACTAGCGGGTAGCACCGGGGAGCTGTTTTTT	CSGQLAGSTGELFF
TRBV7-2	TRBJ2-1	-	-	TGTGCCAGCAGCTTAGTCCGGTGGGACTCCTACAATGAGCAGTTCTTC	CASSLVRWDSYNEQFF
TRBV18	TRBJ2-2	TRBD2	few	TGTGCCAGCTCACCCGCCGGGACTAGCGGCGGGGAGCTGTTTTTT	CASSPAGTSGGELFF
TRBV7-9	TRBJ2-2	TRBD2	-	TGTGCCAGCAGCTCCGAATACAGCGGGACCACCGGGGAGCTGTTTTTT	CASSSEYSGTTGELFF
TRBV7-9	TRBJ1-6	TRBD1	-	TGTGCCAGCAGCTTCGGAGGGGGCCATTCACCCCTCCACTTT	CASSFGGGHSPLHF
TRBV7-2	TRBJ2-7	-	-	TGTGCCAGCAGCTCGGGACCGAACTACGAGCAGTACTTC	CASSSGPNYEQYF
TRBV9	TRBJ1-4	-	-	TGTGCCAGCAGCCCTATGGGCCAGGGCAATGAAAAACTGTTTTTT	CASSPMGQGNEKLFF
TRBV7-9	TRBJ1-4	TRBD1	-	TGTGCCAGCAGCTCCTCAGGGGGCCGTAATGAAAAACTGTTTTTT	CASSSSGGRNEKLFF
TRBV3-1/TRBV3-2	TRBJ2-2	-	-	TGTGCCAGCAGCGTGAACAGGGACGGGGAGCTGTTTTTT	CASSVNRDGELFF
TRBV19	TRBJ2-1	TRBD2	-	TGTGCCAGTAGTATCTCGTTAGCGGGAGCCTACAATGAGCAGTTCTTC	CASSISLAGAYNEQFF
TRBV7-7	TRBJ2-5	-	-	TGTGCTAGCAGCCCCAAACGTATGGGGAAAGAGACCCAGTACTTC	CASSPKRMGKETQYF
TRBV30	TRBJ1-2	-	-	TGTGCCTGGAGTGTACCGGCCGGCTATGGCTACACCTTC	CAWSVPAGYGYTF
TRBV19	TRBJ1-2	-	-	TGTGCCAGTAGTATACCAACAGAGACCTATGGCTACACCTTC	CASSIPTETYGYTF
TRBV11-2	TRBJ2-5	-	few	TGTGCCAGCAGCCGGTTTGAAGAGACCCAGTACTTC	CASSRFEETQYF
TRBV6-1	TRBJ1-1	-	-	TGTGCCAGCAGTGAGATGGAGCTGGGAGCTTTCTTT	CASSEMELGAFF
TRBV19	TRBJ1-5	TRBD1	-	TGTGCCAGTAGGATTTTGGGACAGACTTACAATCAGCCCCAGCATTTT	CASRILGQTYNQPQHF
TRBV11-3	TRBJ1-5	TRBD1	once	TGTGCCAGCAGCTGGACAGGGTGGGGTCAGCCCCAGCATTTT	CASSWTGWGQPQHF
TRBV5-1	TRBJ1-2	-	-	TGCGCCAGCAGCTTGGTGTTCCAGGGTACTAACTATGGCTACACCTTC	CASSLVFQGTNYGYTF
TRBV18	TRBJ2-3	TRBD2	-	TGTGCCAGCTCACCAGGGCTAGCGGGAGGGACAGATACGCAGTATTTT	CASSPGLAGGTDTQYF
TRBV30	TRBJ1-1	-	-	TGTGCCTGGAGGGGGCCAGGGGTGAGAAGAGGACCTGAAGCTTTCTTT	CAWRGPGVRRGPEAFF
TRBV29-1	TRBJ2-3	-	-	TGCAGCGTTGGACGGGGTCAGGGTGGAGATACGCAGTATTTT	CSVGRGQGGDTQYF
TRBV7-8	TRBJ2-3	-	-	TGTGCCAGCAGCCTACCTCCAGCGAATACGCAGTATTTT	CASSLPPANTQYF
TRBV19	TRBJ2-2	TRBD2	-	TGTGCCAGTATAGGGACTAGCGGGAGCGGCGCCGGGGAGCTGTTTTTT	CASIGTSGSGAGELFF
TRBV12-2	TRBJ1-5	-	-	TGTGCAAGTCGCTTCTGGGGCGGCAGGGATAGCAATCAGCCCCAGCATTTT	CASRFWGGRDSNQPQHF
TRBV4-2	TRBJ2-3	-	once	TGTGCCAGCAGCCAAGATGTTAGTTATGGTACGCAGTATTTT	CASSQDVSYGTQYF
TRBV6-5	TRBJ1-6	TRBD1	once	TGTGCCAGCAGAACGACAGGGGTGTCACCCCTCCACTTT	CASRTTGVSPLHF
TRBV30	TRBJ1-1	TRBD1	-	TGTGCCTCGTCCCGGGACAGGGCGCGAAAAGAAGCTTTCTTT	CASSRDRARKEAFF
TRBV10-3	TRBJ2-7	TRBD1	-	TGTGCCATCAGTGGAGGGGGACAGCATGCCTACGAGCAGTACTTC	CAISGGGQHAYEQYF
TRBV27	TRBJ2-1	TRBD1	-	TGTGCCAGCCGTCCCGGGACAGGGGCCATTATAGATGAGCAGTTCTTC	CASRPGTGAIIDEQFF
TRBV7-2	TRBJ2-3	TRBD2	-	TGTGCCAGCAGCCTGACTAGCGGGAGACCAGATACGCAGTATTTT	CASSLTSGRPDTQYF
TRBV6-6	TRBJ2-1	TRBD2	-	TGTGCCAGCAGTCCCGGGACTAGCGGGAGGGCCCTGTCCTACAATGAGCAGTTCTTC	CASSPGTSGRALSYNEQFF